These 13 T cell receptor beta chains share one sample of origin, sequenced in a study of cytomegalovirus exposure and HLA in healthy donors. Use of 60 Vbeta and 13 Jbeta primers characterized the PCR. The protocol was immunoSEQ multiplex PCR, while the TCRdb copy is restricted to in-frame clones and leaves out a portion. The repertoire has about 190,000 clones, around 83% of them found once; the top ten carry approximately 0.99%. The sample consisted of PBMCs. These receptors came from a middle-aged woman in good health and CMV-seronegative.

Only a few counts were recorded for this clone. This chain joins TRBV5-1 and TRBJ1-2, with D uncertain. Trimming took 4 bases from V and 8 from J, leaving 21 bases between them. The CDR3 runs to 15 residues. From germline, CDR1 is SGHRS and CDR2 YFSETQ. The chain's CDR3 is CASSPQNADKEGYTF. As DNA, the CDR3 is TGCGCCAGCAGCCCTCAGAACGCGGATAAAGAAGGCTACACCTTC.

This clone was counted a single time. The J gene is TRBJ2-7, the V gene TRBV6-1; maybe TRBD1 (6 bases). The length of the CDR3 is 14 residues. Trimming removed 6 bases from V and 1 base from J, with 13 bases in between. Germline-derived CDR1 and CDR2 are MNHNS and SASEGT. CDR3 protein: CASSLGQSSYEQYF. CDR3 DNA sequence: TGTGCCAGCAGCCTCGGACAGTCGTCCTACGAGCAGTACTTC.

In DNA, the CDR3 is TGTGCCAGCGCGGAGGGCCCGGCCACTGAAGCTTTCTTT. Encoded protein: CASAEGPATEAFF. V is TRBV2 and J is TRBJ1-1; no clear D gene. Trimming took off 8 bases at V and 4 bases at J, with 14 bases between the two ends. Germline CDR1 and CDR2: SNHLY and FYNNEI. CDR3 length equals 13 residues.

The count of this clone is one. The CDR3 DNA is TGTGCCACTACTAGCAGGGAGGGCTCCTACGAGCAGTACTTC. It codes for CATTSREGSYEQYF. The J gene is TRBJ2-5, the V gene TRBV2, with 7 bases matching TRBD2. The assigned J gene may be wrong: the sequence end matches TRBJ2-7 better. Per the germline V gene, CDR1 is SNHLY and CDR2 is FYNNEI. This CDR3 has 14 residues.

The sample holds a few counts of this clone. The V and J genes are TRBV11-2 and TRBJ2-1; 12 bases agree with TRBD2. Trimming removed 2 bases from V and 2 bases from J; junction bases left unmatched: 10. Germline values: CDR1 SGHAT, CDR2 FQNNGV. This CDR3 region has 19 residues. CDR3 amino acids: CASSLNQGGTSGPYNEQFF. The CDR3 DNA reads as TGTGCCAGCAGCTTAAACCAGGGGGGGACTAGCGGGCCCTACAATGAGCAGTTCTTC. Combining the CDR3 with reference TRBV11-2 and TRBJ2-1 gives the whole variable domain EAGVAQSPRYKIIEKRQSVAFWCNPISGHATLYWYQQILGQGPKLLIQFQNNGVVDDSQLPKDRFSAERLKGVDSTLKIQPAKLEDSAVYLCASSLNQGGTSGPYNEQFFGPGTRLTVL.

This clone has just one count. The chain uses TRBV30 and TRBJ1-4, with no clear D. The CDR3 has 14 residues. V was pared by 7 bases and J by 4 bases, with 16 bases between. Germline CDR1 reads GTSNPN; CDR2 reads SVGIG (reference sequence). CDR3 nucleotides: TGTGCCTCCCCCTTCCGGGGTAGTAATGAAAAACTGTTTTTT. This gives the protein CASPFRGSNEKLFF.

The J gene is TRBJ2-5, the V gene TRBV28, with 12 bases identical to TRBD2. The V and J ends lost 4 bases and 4 bases, in that order; junction bases with no gene match: 10. Looked up from germline, CDR1 is MDHEN and CDR2 is SYDVKM. The CDR3 has 17 amino acids. The CDR3 nucleotides are TGTGCCAGCAGTTCTCTTACTAGCGGGAGGAGTGGAGAGACCCAGTACTTC. The encoded protein is CASSSLTSGRSGETQYF.

This sequence joins TRBV9 and TRBJ2-3; 7 bases match TRBD2. The CDR3 has 16 residues. CDR1 and CDR2 from the germline V gene are SGDLS and YYNGEE. V lost 0 bases to trimming and J lost 1 base; unmatched junction nucleotides: 5. The CDR3, as DNA: TGTGCCAGCAGCGTAGGTCCGGGACTACGCACAGATACGCAGTATTTT. It encodes CASSVGPGLRTDTQYF.

The rearrangement uses TRBV5-5 and TRBJ2-7, with D perhaps TRBD2 (5 bases). In germline, CDR1 is SGHKS, CDR2 YYEKEE (reference sequence). The germline V and J ends were trimmed by 4 bases and 7 bases, with 18 bases remaining between them. The CDR3 extends over 14 amino acids. In DNA, the CDR3 is TGTGCCAGCAGCCCGGACCCCGGGGTTTGGGAGCAGTACGTC. It specifies CASSPDPGVWEQYV.

The CDR3 DNA reads TGCGCCAGCAGCTCCGTGGGACAGGGGGCTTACGAGCAGTACTTC. It codes for CASSSVGQGAYEQYF. This chain connects TRBV5-1 to TRBJ2-7; 12 bases align to TRBD1. The CDR3 is 15 residues long. CDR1 and CDR2 from the germline V gene are SGHRS and YFSETQ. Germline trimming cut 3 bases from V and 4 bases from J; bases unmatched to any gene: 5. Complete variable domain (other parts from reference TRBV5-1 and TRBJ2-7): KAGVTQTPRYLIKTRGQQVTLSCSPISGHRSVSWYQQTPGQGLQFLFEYFSETQRNKGNFPGRFSGRQFSNSRSEMNVSTLELGDSALYLCASSSVGQGAYEQYFGPGTRLTVT.

V gene TRBV5-1 combines with J gene TRBJ2-1; no clear D gene. Germline V gene data show CDR1 as SGHRS and CDR2 as YFSETQ. CDR3 size: 13 residues. The V end lost 5 bases, the J end lost 7 bases, and 13 bases lay between the germline ends. The CDR3 DNA follows: TGCGCCAGCAGTAGAAGACTCGGAAATGAGCAGTTCTTC. Translating gives CASSRRLGNEQFF. Looking up the rest from reference TRBV5-1 and TRBJ2-1 gives the full variable domain: KAGVTQTPRYLIKTRGQQVTLSCSPISGHRSVSWYQQTPGQGLQFLFEYFSETQRNKGNFPGRFSGRQFSNSRSEMNVSTLELGDSALYLCASSRRLGNEQFFGPGTRLTVL.

The genes are TRBV5-1 and TRBJ2-1; 9 bases line up with TRBD1. CDR1 is SGHRS and CDR2 is YFSETQ in the germline V gene. The junction had 7 bases not matched to a gene; V was cut back by 0 bases and J by 3 bases. This CDR3 has 17 amino acids. For the CDR3, the DNA is TGCGCCAGCAGCTTGGACCTCGGGACAGGGTACTACAATGAGCAGTTCTTC. It specifies CASSLDLGTGYYNEQFF.

The chain joins TRBV9 to TRBJ2-3; D gene ambiguous. V dropped 2 bases and J dropped 1 base, with 8 bases sitting between them. There are 14 residues in the CDR3. Germline V gene data show CDR1 as SGDLS and CDR2 as YYNGEE. The CDR3 DNA reads TGTGCCAGCAGCGTGATGACTGGCACAGATACGCAGTATTTT. This codes for CASSVMTGTDTQYF.